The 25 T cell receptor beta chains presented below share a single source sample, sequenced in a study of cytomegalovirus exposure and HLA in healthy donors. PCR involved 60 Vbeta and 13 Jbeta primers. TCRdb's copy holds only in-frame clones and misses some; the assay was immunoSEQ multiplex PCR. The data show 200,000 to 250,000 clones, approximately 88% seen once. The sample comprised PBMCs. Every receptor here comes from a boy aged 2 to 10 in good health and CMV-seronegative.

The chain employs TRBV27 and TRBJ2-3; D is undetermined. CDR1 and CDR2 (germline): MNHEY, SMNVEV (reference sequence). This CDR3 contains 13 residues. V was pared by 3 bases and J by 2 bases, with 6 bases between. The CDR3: CASSFLVTDTQYF. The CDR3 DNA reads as TGTGCCAGCAGTTTTCTCGTCACAGATACGCAGTATTTT.

CDR3: CASRQSVITDTQYF. The CDR3 DNA follows: TGCGCCAGCAGACAAAGCGTAATCACAGATACGCAGTATTTT. The chain combines TRBV4-1 with TRBJ2-3; D not certain. Trimming cost V 6 bases and J 2 bases, with 12 bases left between them. CDR1 is MGHRA and CDR2 is YSYEKL in the germline V gene. The CDR3 is 14 residues long.

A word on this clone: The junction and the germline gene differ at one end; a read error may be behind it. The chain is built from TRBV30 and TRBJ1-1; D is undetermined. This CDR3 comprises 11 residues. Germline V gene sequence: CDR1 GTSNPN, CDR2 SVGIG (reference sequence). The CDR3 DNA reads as TGTGCCTGGAGTATGCCCACGGCGGTTATTTTT. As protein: CAWSMPTAVIF. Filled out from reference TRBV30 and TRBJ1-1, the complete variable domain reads SQTIHQWPATLVQPVGSPLSLECTVEGTSNPNLYWYRQAAGRGLQLLFYSVGIGQISSEVPQNLSASRPQDRQFILSSKKLLLSDSGFYLCAWSMPTAVIFGQGTRLTVV.

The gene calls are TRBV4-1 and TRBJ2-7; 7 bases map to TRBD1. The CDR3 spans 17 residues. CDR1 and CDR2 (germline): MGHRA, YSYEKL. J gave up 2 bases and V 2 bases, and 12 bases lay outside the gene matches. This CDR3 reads CASSQSPLGQTTYEQYF. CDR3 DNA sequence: TGCGCCAGCAGCCAAAGCCCTTTGGGACAGACTACCTACGAGCAGTACTTC.

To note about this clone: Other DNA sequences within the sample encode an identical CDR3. CDR3 amino acids: CASSLSRGTEAFF. The CDR3 nucleotides are TGTGCCAGCAGTTTGTCGCGGGGCACTGAAGCTTTCTTT. V usage is TRBV27 and J usage is TRBJ1-1; D gene uncertain. Germline assignment: CDR1 MNHEY and CDR2 SMNVEV (reference sequence). The CDR3 covers 13 residues. V gave up 3 bases and J gave up 4 bases, with 9 bases separating them.

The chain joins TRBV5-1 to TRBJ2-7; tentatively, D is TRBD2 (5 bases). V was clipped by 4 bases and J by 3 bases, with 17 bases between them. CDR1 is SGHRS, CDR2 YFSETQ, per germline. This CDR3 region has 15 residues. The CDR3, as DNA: TGCGCCAGCAGCCCCGACTACCTACTAAACTACGAGCAGTACTTC. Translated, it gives CASSPDYLLNYEQYF.

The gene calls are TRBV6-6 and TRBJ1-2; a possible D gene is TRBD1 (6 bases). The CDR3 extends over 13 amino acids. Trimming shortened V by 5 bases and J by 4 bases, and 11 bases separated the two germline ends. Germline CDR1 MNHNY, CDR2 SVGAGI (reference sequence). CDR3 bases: TGTGCCAGCAGTCAGGACAGCCTCTATGGCTACACCTTC. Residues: CASSQDSLYGYTF.

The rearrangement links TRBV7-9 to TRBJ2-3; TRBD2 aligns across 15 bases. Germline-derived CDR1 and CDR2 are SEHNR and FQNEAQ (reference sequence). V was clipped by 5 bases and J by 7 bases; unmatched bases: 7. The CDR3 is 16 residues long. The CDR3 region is CASSPGLAGGGYTQYF. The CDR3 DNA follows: TGTGCCAGCAGCCCGGGACTAGCGGGAGGAGGGTATACGCAGTATTTT.

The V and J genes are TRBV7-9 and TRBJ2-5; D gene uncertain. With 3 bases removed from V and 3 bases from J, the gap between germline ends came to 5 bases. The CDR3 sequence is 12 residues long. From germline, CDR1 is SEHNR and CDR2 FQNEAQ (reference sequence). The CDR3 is CASSFIEETQYF. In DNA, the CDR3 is TGTGCCAGCAGCTTCATTGAAGAGACCCAGTACTTC.

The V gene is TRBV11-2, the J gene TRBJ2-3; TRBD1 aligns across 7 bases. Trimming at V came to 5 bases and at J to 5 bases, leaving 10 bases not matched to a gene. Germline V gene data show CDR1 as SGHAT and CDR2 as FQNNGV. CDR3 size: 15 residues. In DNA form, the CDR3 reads TGTGCCAGCAGCAGACGGGACAGATCGGGAGATACGCAGTATTTT. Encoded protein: CASSRRDRSGDTQYF.

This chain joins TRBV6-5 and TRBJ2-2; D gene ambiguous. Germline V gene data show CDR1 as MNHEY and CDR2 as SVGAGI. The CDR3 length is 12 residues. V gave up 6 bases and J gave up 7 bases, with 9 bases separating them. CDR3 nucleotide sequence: TGTGCCAGCAGAGCAACCGGCGGGGAGCTGTTTTTT. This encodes CASRATGGELFF.

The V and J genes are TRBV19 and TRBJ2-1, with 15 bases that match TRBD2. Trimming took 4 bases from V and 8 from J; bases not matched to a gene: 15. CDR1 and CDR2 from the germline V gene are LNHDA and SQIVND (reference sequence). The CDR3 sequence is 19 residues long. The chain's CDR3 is CASSRYTWTSGGEGDEQFF. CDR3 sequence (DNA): TGTGCCAGTAGTAGATACACCTGGACTAGCGGGGGGGAAGGGGATGAGCAGTTCTTC.

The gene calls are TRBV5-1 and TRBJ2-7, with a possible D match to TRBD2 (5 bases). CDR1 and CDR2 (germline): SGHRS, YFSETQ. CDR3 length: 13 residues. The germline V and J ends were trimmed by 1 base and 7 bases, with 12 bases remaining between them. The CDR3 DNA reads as TGCGCCAGCAGCTTGACAGCTAGCCGGGAGCAGTACTTC. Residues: CASSLTASREQYF.

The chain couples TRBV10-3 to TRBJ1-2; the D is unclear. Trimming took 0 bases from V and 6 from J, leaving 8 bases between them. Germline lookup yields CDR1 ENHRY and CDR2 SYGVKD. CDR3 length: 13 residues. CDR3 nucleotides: TGTGCCATCAGTGAGTCGACTCCGGATGGCTACACCTTC. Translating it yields CAISESTPDGYTF.

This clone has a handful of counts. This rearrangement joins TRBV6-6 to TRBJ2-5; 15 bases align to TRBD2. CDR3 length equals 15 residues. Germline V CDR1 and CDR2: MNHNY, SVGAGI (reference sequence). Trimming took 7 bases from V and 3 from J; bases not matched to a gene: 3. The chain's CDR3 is CASIGTSGRKETQYF. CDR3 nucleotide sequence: TGTGCCAGCATCGGGACTAGCGGGAGGAAAGAGACCCAGTACTTC.

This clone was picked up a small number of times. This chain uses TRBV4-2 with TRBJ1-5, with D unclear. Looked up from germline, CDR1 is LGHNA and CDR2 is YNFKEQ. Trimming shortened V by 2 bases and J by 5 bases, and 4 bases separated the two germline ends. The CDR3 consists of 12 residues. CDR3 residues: CASSQQDQPQHF. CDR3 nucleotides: TGTGCCAGCAGCCAACAGGATCAGCCCCAGCATTTT.

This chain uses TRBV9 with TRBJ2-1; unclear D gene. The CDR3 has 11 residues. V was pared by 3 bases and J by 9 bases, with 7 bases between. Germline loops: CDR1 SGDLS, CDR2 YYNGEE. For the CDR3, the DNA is TGTGCCAGCAGCGCCTTCGGTGAGCAGTTCTTC. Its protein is CASSAFGEQFF.

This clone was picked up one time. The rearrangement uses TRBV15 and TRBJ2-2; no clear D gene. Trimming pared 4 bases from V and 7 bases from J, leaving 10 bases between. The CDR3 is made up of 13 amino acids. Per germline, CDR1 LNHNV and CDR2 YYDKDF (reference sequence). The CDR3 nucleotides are TGTGCCACCAGCACATACTCGGGCGGGGAGCTGTTTTTT. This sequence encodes CATSTYSGGELFF.

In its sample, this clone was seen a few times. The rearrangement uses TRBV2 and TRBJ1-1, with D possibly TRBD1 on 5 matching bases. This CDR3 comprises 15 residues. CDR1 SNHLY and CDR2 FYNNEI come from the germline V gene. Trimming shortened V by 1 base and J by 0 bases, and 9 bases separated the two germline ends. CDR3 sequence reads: CASSEGQPMNTEAFF. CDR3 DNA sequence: TGTGCCAGCAGTGAAGGACAGCCAATGAACACTGAAGCTTTCTTT.

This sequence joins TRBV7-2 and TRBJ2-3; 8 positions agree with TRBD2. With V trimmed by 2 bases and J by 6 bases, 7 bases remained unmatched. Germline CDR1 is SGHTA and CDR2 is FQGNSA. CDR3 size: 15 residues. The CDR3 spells CASSLQAGEYDTQYF. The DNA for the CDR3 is TGTGCCAGCAGCTTACAAGCGGGAGAGTATGATACGCAGTATTTT.

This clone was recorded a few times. For the CDR3, the DNA is TGTGCCAGCAGCTTGGAAGCCCTCCGACAGGGAGGCGGCTACACCTTC. Its protein is CASSLEALRQGGGYTF. V is TRBV5-6 and J is TRBJ1-2, with 7 bases that match TRBD1. This CDR3 spans 16 amino acids. Trimming removed 0 bases from V and 8 bases from J; junction bases left unmatched: 13. Germline CDR1 SGHDT, CDR2 YYEEEE.

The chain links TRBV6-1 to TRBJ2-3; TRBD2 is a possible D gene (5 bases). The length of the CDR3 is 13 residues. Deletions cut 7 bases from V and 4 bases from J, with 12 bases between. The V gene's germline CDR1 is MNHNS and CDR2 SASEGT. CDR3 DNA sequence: TGTGCCAGCACTGTGATTAGCGCAGATACGCAGTATTTT. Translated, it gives CASTVISADTQYF.

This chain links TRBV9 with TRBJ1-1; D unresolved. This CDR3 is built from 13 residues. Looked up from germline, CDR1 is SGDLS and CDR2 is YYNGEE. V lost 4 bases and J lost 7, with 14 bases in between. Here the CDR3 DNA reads TGTGCCAGCAGCCTAGTGAGTGGTCTTGAAGCTTTCTTT. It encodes CASSLVSGLEAFF.

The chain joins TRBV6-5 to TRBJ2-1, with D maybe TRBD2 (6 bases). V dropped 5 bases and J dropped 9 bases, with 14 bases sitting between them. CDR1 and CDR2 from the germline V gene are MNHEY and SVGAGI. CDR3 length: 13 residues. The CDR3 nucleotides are TGTGCCAGCAGTCGCCGACTAGTCAGTGAGCAGTTCTTC. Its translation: CASSRRLVSEQFF.

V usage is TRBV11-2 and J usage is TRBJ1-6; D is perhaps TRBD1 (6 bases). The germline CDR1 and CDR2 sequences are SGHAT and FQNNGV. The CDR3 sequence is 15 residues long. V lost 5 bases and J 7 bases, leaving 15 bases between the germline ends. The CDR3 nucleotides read TGTGCCAGCAGCAAAAAGGACAGCCAGAATTCACCCCTCCACTTT. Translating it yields CASSKKDSQNSPLHF.